The clone carrying this TCR beta chain was observed a single time. The data belong to a study of blood T cell repertoires in COVID-19. Study information: Sites in the United States, Italy and Spain provided acute and convalescent COVID-19 samples. T cells, B-cell-depleted T cells, or PBMCs provided the cDNA or gDNA that served as material.

The CDR3 has 17 amino acids. V was cut by 4 bases and J by 1 base, with 19 bases left in between. Germline-derived CDR1 and CDR2 are LGHDT and YNNKEL (reference sequence). TCRdb's table, derived via immunoSEQ multiplex PCR, lists solely in-frame clones and lacks some. Here the sample spans about 170,000 clones, roughly nine tenths being singletons. Sample: peripheral blood. The clonotype was recovered from an elderly woman in a cohort sampled during active or convalescent COVID-19. This chain uses TRBV3-1 (or the pseudogene TRBV3-2) with TRBJ2-5; D might be TRBD1 (6 bases). CDR3 protein: CASSPIEARGSQETQYF. The CDR3 coding sequence is TGTGCCAGCAGCCCGATAGAAGCCAGGGGCTCCCAAGAGACCCAGTACTTC.